This entry is about one TCR beta chain. The junction and the germline gene differ at one end; a read error may be behind it. This entry is derived from a study of blood T cells in healthy people across ages. A second PCR, run for about 7 to 12 cycles, used a sample-barcoded 5' primer plus a J-beta primer mix. Via MiXCR, TCRdb re-called the 5' RACE reads, giving one row per CDR3 protein. The sample contains about 1 million distinct CDR3 sequences, about 25% of which appear only once. This sample also appeared in a second study, on T cells of mothers and their children.

This clonotype originated in a girl aged 2 to 10 in good health. What was sequenced was blood.

The CDR3 sequence: CTRRPLGEKLFF. The DNA of the CDR3 is TGTACCAGACGGCCACTTGGTGAAAAACTGTTTTTT. This chain connects TRBV19 to TRBJ1-4; D unresolved. The CDR3 sequence is 12 residues long. The V gene's germline CDR1 is LNHDA and CDR2 SQIVND (reference sequence).